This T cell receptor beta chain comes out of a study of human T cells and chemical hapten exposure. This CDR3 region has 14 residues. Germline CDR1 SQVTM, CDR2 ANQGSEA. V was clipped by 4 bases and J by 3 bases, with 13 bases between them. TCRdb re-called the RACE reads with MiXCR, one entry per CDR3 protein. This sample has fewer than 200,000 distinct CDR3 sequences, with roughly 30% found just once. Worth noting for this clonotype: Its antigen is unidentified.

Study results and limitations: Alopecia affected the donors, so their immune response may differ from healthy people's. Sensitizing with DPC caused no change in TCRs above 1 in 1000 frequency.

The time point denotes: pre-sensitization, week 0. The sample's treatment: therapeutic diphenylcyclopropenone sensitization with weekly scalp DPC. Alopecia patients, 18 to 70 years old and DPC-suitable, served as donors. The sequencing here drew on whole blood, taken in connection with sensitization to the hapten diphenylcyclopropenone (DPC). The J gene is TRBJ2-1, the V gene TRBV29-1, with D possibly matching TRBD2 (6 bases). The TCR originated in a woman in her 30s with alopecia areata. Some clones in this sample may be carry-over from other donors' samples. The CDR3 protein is CSVVGTGVYNEQFF. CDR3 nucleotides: TGCAGCGTTGTTGGAACGGGAGTCTACAATGAGCAGTTCTTC.